This TCR beta chain was documented in a study of shared clonotypes between healthy human individuals (dated by TCRdb to 2019 to 2021). About the study as a whole: The cohort included three men and a couple of women between 18 and 49 years of age. Leukapheresis yielded between about 0.8 and 9.5 billion PBMCs per donor. For each donor, three plates each were used for CD4 naive and CD4 memory, two plates were used for CD8 naive, and one plate was used for CD8 memory. Libraries were prepared and TCR repertoires were sequenced by different laboratories using diverse techniques, in order to increase sequencing depth and limit assay-specific biases. To estimate repertoire size and how much clonotypes are shared between individuals, the study performed deep sequencing of blood TCR repertoires from roughly five healthy adults. Beyond this particular receptor, the publication reports: Even with the large sequencing depth, rarefaction of the sorted-subset datasets indicated that sequencing was incomplete. Larger estimated clonotype richness was generally found for naive subsets than for memory subsets. Pairwise subsampling led to the expectation that sequencing depth would affect the degree of clonotype sharing among donors. Because the study included a small number of donors, the genetic and exposure-history diversity represented was limited. Sampling was restricted to blood, and TCR repertoires in tissues likely differ from the TCR repertoires found in blood. When a handful of donors were compared, the shared fraction of clonotypes was around 4.6% for naive CD4, 3.5% to 4% for naive CD8, more than 2% for memory CD4, and roughly 0.43% for memory CD8. Clonotypes shared by all four sorted-subset donors showed higher generation probabilities than non-shared clonotypes.

CDR1 and CDR2, looked up from the germline V gene (reference sequence), are GTSNPN and SVGIG. The CDR3, from cysteine to phenylalanine, totals 13 residues. Of the read, only the CDR3 DNA is kept; its 39 bases are in frame from base 1. V loses 4 bases, J loses 2 bases, and the germline ends lie 12 bases apart. Turning to this clone: It has no known antigen specificity. Base qualities are not recorded, but no much larger clone differs from it by a single base.

Healthy HIV-negative adults with no recently reported acute infections or vaccinations were included as donors. Every donor was a Caucasian adult living in Nashville, Tennessee, USA. Magnetic negative selection was used to enrich CD4+ T cells, after which naive cells were positively selected on CD45RA and the negative fraction became the memory subset. Blood was collected by leukapheresis, and PBMCs were isolated by Ficoll-Histopaque density gradient centrifugation and then cryopreserved in liquid nitrogen vapor phase. Analytical flow cytometry was used to check the purity and quantity of every magnetically sorted T cell population. Genomic DNA was isolated from every sorted fraction and measured by UV absorbance on a Nanodrop 2000c. TCR CDR3 regions were amplified from genomic DNA by multiplex PCR using the deep immunoSEQ assay. For each cell subset, the extracted genomic DNA was distributed evenly across all wells of several immunoSEQ 96-well plates, and each plate served as one replicate. Each replicate PCR for sorted subsets received 200 ng genomic DNA, equal to 28,000 or so T cell genomes. Purified libraries were measured with a Qubit 3.0 fluorometer, size-checked on a Bioanalyzer 2100, and measured again with the KAPA Library Quantification kit. Every immunoSEQ 96-well plate was sequenced on a dedicated single-read 150-cycle Illumina NextSeq 550 flow cell. The authors processed their data as follows. Because the immunoSEQ output included only junctional sequences and no quality scores, the filtering could not be the same as the filtering used for full-length reads. Sequences were annotated with PyIR, a Python wrapper for IgBLAST v1.9, using IMGT germline references to assign V/J genes and CDR3. Reads were removed for weak V/J assignments (E-value above 1e-6), missing CDR3, stop codons, out-of-frame junctions, or ambiguous translated residues. V3J clonotypes were defined as sequences sharing the same inferred V gene, J gene, and CDR3 amino acid sequence. To compute the percentage overlap between repertoires, the number of shared unique clonotypes was divided by the size of the smaller repertoire. Three approaches were used to assess repertoire richness: RTK rarefaction, the Chao1 estimator, and Recon v2.1 estimates of unobserved clonotypes. Generation probabilities for all TCRbeta clonotypes obtained by the gDNA method from a handful of donors were computed using OLGA. As stored in TCRdb, this immuneACCESS dataset retains in-frame rearrangements with V and J assigned. A fraction of the clones does not appear; measured against another copy, unresolved V genes explain less than half of the discrepancy, and the remainder lacks a known reason. V, J and clone size derive from that table, while D and trimming were established from the DNA sequence. Within this sample are about 1.5 million clones, with approximately 98% of them counted one time only. Roughly 0.4% of the sample rests with the top ten.

The chain joins TRBV30 to TRBJ2-7, and TRBD1 may be the D gene, going by 6 matching bases. This clonotype was obtained from a man under 40 in good health. The sequencing sample was made of naive CD4+ T cells sorted from blood. This specimen's cell subset or site label, per the study, means: CD45RA+ positively selected. The CDR3 protein is CAWKSQGTYEQYF. The DNA reads TGTGCCTGGAAGTCACAGGGCACCTACGAGCAGTACTTC.